This is a list of T cell receptor beta chains from one sample in a study of blood T cells in healthy people across ages. TCRdb itself ran the 5' RACE reads through MiXCR, one entry per CDR3 protein. The sample carries roughly 2 million distinct CDR3 sequences, about 50% recorded once. Sequencing was carried out using blood. The receptors originated from a woman aged 40 to 50 in good health. CDR3s include the opening cysteine and the closing phenylalanine or tryptophan. D genes are given only for firm matches. Part of the rows lack a size; the others show once, few, many or a class for expanded clones.

CDR3 length	V gene	clone size	D gene	J gene	CDR3 protein	CDR3 DNA
13	TRBV5-1	-	-	TRBJ1-5	CASRARENQPQHF	TGCGCCAGCAGGGCCCGGGAAAATCAGCCCCAGCATTTT
11	TRBV29-1	-	-	TRBJ2-5	CSVDSLETQYF	TGCAGCGTTGACAGCCTAGAGACCCAGTACTTC
15	TRBV7-2	-	TRBD1	TRBJ1-1	CASSLAGQVNTEAFF	TGTGCCAGCAGCTTAGCAGGACAGGTGAACACTGAAGCTTTCTTT
16	TRBV27	-	TRBD1	TRBJ1-5	CASSLSIAGGRQPQHF	TGTGCCAGCAGTTTATCAATAGCAGGGGGCCGTCAGCCCCAGCATTTT
13	TRBV4-1	many	TRBD2	TRBJ2-7	CASSRAGTYEQYF	TGCGCCAGCAGCCGAGCGGGGACCTACGAGCAGTACTTC
16	TRBV5-1	-	-	TRBJ1-6	CASSSGASSYNSPLHF	TGCGCCAGCAGCTCAGGGGCGAGCTCCTATAATTCACCCCTCCACTTT
12	TRBV4-1	-	-	TRBJ1-2	CASSQVGRDYTF	TGCGCCAGCAGCCAAGTAGGTCGGGACTACACCTTC
14	TRBV20-1	few	TRBD1	TRBJ2-7	CSARDRQGVYEQYF	TGCAGTGCTAGAGATCGGCAGGGGGTTTACGAGCAGTACTTC
15	TRBV4-1	-	-	TRBJ1-1	CASSQDLRVNTEAFF	TGCGCCAGCAGCCAGGACTTACGGGTGAACACTGAAGCTTTCTTT
18	TRBV24-1	-	TRBD2	TRBJ2-1	CATSDSSGGADSYNEQFF	TGTGCCACCAGTGATTCTAGCGGGGGGGCTGACTCCTACAATGAGCAGTTCTTC
15	TRBV7-9	-	-	TRBJ2-5	CASTKLGVVRETQYF	TGTGCCAGCACCAAACTAGGGGTTGTAAGAGAGACCCAGTACTTC
15	TRBV24-1	-	TRBD2	TRBJ2-4	CATSPGGVQKNIQYF	TGTGCCACCAGTCCTGGGGGGGTCCAGAAAAACATTCAGTACTTC
12	TRBV29-1	once	-	TRBJ1-1	CSVEYRNTEAFF	TGCAGCGTTGAATATAGGAACACTGAAGCTTTCTTT
11	TRBV20-1	few	TRBD2	TRBJ2-1	CSARPGTSEFF	TGCAGTGCTAGACCCGGGACTAGCGAGTTCTTC
13	TRBV9	-	-	TRBJ2-1	CASSGGASGEQFF	TGTGCCAGCAGCGGGGGGGCAAGTGGTGAGCAGTTCTTC
15	TRBV2	-	-	TRBJ2-3	CASRPGQRTRDTQYF	TGTGCCAGCAGGCCAGGACAGAGGACTAGGGATACGCAGTATTTT
15	TRBV20-1	few	TRBD1	TRBJ2-6	CSAGQGASGANVLTF	TGCAGTGCCGGACAGGGGGCTTCCGGGGCCAACGTCCTGACTTTC
14	TRBV7-2	-	TRBD2	TRBJ2-1	CASSQGLGGVEQFF	TGTGCCAGCAGCCAAGGACTGGGGGGGGTCGAGCAGTTCTTC
14	TRBV6-2/TRBV6-3	few	-	TRBJ2-3	CASSKIVRPDTQYF	TGTGCCAGCAGTAAGATTGTCCGCCCAGATACGCAGTATTTT
16	TRBV20-1	-	TRBD1	TRBJ2-7	CSARGRGTGAAYEQYF	TGCAGTGCTAGAGGAAGGGGGACAGGGGCAGCCTACGAGCAGTACTTC
10	TRBV7-2	few	-	TRBJ1-2	CASLRDGYTF	TGTGCCAGCCTCAGGGATGGCTACACCTTC
17	TRBV18	-	TRBD2	TRBJ2-5	CASSPGLAGGYLETQYF	TGTGCCAGCTCACCGGGACTAGCGGGGGGATACTTGGAGACCCAGTACTTC
13	TRBV5-5	few	-	TRBJ2-7	CASSLTLVYEQYF	TGTGCCAGCAGCTTAACCTTAGTCTACGAGCAGTACTTC
15	TRBV28	-	TRBD2	TRBJ2-5	CASSFRVAGQETQYF	TGTGCCAGCAGTTTCAGGGTAGCGGGCCAAGAGACCCAGTACTTC
12	TRBV12-3/TRBV12-4	-	-	TRBJ1-2	CASSLGAYGHTF	TGTGCCAGCAGTCTCGGAGCCTATGGCCACACCTTC
15	TRBV5-1	-	-	TRBJ1-1	CPSSLARSMNTEAFF	TGCCCCAGCAGCTTGGCCCGGTCCATGAACACCGAAGCTTTCTTT
15	TRBV6-5	-	-	TRBJ2-7	CASSYSGGRSDEQYF	TGTGCCAGCAGTTACTCGGGCGGTCGGTCAGACGAGCAGTACTTC
13	TRBV27	few	-	TRBJ2-3	CASKGWSTDTQYF	TGTGCCAGCAAGGGTTGGAGCACAGATACGCAGTATTTT
13	TRBV6-5	-	-	TRBJ2-3	CASRVLITDTQYF	TGTGCCAGCAGAGTTCTTATAACAGATACGCAGTATTTT
15	TRBV6-6	few	-	TRBJ2-4	CASSYKRVIGNIQYF	TGTGCCAGCAGTTATAAGCGGGTGATTGGAAACATTCAGTACTTC
16	TRBV9	-	TRBD2	TRBJ2-1	CASSVAPGGLYNEQFF	TGTGCCAGCAGCGTAGCCCCGGGGGGACTTTACAATGAGCAGTTCTTC
17	TRBV4-3	-	TRBD2	TRBJ2-2	CASSPSGLAGLSGELFF	TGCGCCAGCAGCCCTTCCGGACTAGCGGGGTTATCCGGGGAGCTGTTTTTT
14	TRBV28	few	-	TRBJ2-3	CATQTERNTDTQYF	TGTGCCACCCAGACGGAGCGGAACACAGATACGCAGTATTTT
16	TRBV4-1	few	TRBD1	TRBJ1-2	CASSQPEGAQDRGYTF	TGCGCCAGCAGCCAACCTGAGGGGGCGCAGGATAGAGGCTACACCTTC
14	TRBV29-1	-	-	TRBJ2-5	CSVGKTSKQETQYF	TGCAGCGTTGGTAAGACTAGTAAACAAGAGACCCAGTACTTC
13	TRBV15	-	TRBD1	TRBJ1-2	CATPGQGESGYTF	TGTGCCACGCCGGGACAGGGGGAGAGTGGCTACACCTTC
14	TRBV6-6	few	TRBD2	TRBJ2-7	CASSHPGLSYEQYF	TGTGCCAGCAGTCACCCGGGACTATCTTACGAGCAGTACTTC
14	TRBV20-1	-	TRBD2	TRBJ2-3	CSARARGNTDTQYF	TGCAGTGCTAGAGCGCGGGGGAATACAGATACGCAGTATTTT
15	TRBV6-2/TRBV6-3	-	-	TRBJ1-5	CASSYLVGSNQPQHF	TGTGCCAGCAGTTACCTCGTGGGGAGCAATCAGCCCCAGCATTTT
17	TRBV6-2/TRBV6-3	-	TRBD2	TRBJ2-1	CASSYSLLAGDLYEQFF	TGTGCCAGCAGTTACTCGCTACTAGCGGGGGATCTCTATGAGCAGTTCTTC
15	TRBV11-2	-	-	TRBJ2-5	CASSFLGLLEETQYF	TGTGCCAGCAGCTTTCTCGGACTATTGGAGGAGACCCAGTACTTC
16	TRBV6-6	-	TRBD2	TRBJ2-3	CASSYGGGGASDTQYF	TGTGCCAGCAGTTACGGGGGCGGGGGGGCCTCAGATACGCAGTATTTT
15	TRBV7-9	few	TRBD1	TRBJ2-5	CASSSGGLGQETQYF	TGTGCCAGCAGCTCAGGGGGCCTTGGCCAAGAGACCCAGTACTTC
14	TRBV24-1	-	-	TRBJ2-6	CATSEGFGANVLTF	TGTGCCACCAGTGAAGGGTTCGGGGCCAACGTCCTGACTTTC
15	TRBV27	-	-	TRBJ2-6	CASSAAVRGANVLTF	TGTGCCAGCAGTGCCGCCGTCCGAGGGGCCAACGTCCTGACTTTC
15	TRBV25-1	-	-	TRBJ2-2	CASSDAGTRTGELFF	TGTGCCAGCAGTGACGCCGGGACAAGAACCGGGGAGCTGTTTTTT
12	TRBV6-6	-	-	TRBJ1-5	CASMEWGQPQHF	TGTGCCAGCATGGAATGGGGTCAGCCCCAGCATTTT
18	TRBV5-1	many	TRBD1	TRBJ2-3	CASSLPNRTGAALDTQYF	TGCGCCAGCAGCTTGCCAAACCGAACAGGGGCCGCTTTGGATACGCAGTATTTT
13	TRBV7-2	-	-	TRBJ2-7	CASSPLRGDEQYF	TGTGCCAGCAGCCCCCTCAGGGGGGACGAGCAGTACTTC
19	TRBV18	-	TRBD1	TRBJ2-3	CASLLRTRTGGLVTETQYF	TGTGCCAGCCTACTCAGGACCCGGACAGGGGGCTTGGTCACAGAGACGCAGTATTTT
15	TRBV6-5	-	TRBD2	TRBJ2-1	CASSYSTSGYNEQFF	TGTGCCAGCAGTTACTCGACTAGCGGCTACAATGAGCAGTTCTTC
15	TRBV20-1	-	-	TRBJ1-4	CSARRGAGTNEKLFF	TGCAGTGCTAGACGGGGAGCGGGAACTAATGAAAAACTGTTTTTT
17	TRBV7-9	-	TRBD1	TRBJ2-5	CASSPSMGQGAQETQYF	TGTGCCAGCAGCCCTAGTATGGGACAGGGCGCTCAAGAGACCCAGTACTTC
14	TRBV5-1	-	-	TRBJ2-5	CASSSRVNQETQYF	TGCGCCAGCAGCTCTCGGGTTAACCAAGAGACCCAGTACTTC
16	TRBV2	-	TRBD2	TRBJ2-3	CASRDKAGGPPDTQYF	TGTGCCAGCAGGGATAAAGCGGGGGGGCCCCCAGATACGCAGTATTTT
15	TRBV28	-	TRBD1	TRBJ2-7	CASSSGQGILYEQYF	TGTGCCAGCAGTTCGGGACAGGGGATTCTCTACGAGCAGTACTTC
15	TRBV6-2/TRBV6-3	-	TRBD1	TRBJ2-5	CASSLSPGQGLTQYF	TGTGCCAGCAGTCTAAGTCCGGGACAGGGGTTGACCCAGTACTTC
16	TRBV7-2	-	-	TRBJ2-3	CASSLGQGRPTDTQYF	TGTGCCAGCAGCTTAGGTCAGGGCCGACCCACAGATACGCAGTATTTT
15	TRBV21-1	-	-	TRBJ2-7	CASSKVGGSYNEQYF	TGTGCCAGCAGCAAAGTGGGGGGATCCTACAATGAGCAGTACTTC
15	TRBV7-8	-	TRBD2	TRBJ2-1	CASSFLAAAPNEQFF	TGTGCCAGCAGCTTCCTAGCGGCCGCCCCCAATGAGCAGTTCTTC